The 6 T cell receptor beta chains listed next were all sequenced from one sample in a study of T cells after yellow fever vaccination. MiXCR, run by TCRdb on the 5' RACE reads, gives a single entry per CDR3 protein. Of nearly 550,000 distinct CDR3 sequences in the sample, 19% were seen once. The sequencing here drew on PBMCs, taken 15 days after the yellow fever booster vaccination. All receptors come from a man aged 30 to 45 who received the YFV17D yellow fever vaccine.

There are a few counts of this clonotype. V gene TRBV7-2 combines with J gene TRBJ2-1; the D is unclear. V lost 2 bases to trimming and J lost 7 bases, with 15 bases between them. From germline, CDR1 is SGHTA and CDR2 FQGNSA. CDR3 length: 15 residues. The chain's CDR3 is CASSLQNTLVNEQFF. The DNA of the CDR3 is TGTGCCAGCAGCTTACAGAATACTCTTGTAAATGAGCAGTTCTTC.

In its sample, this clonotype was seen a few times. The CDR3, as DNA: TGTGCCAGCAGCTTAGAGCCTAGCGGACATGAGCAGTTCTTC. Its translation: CASSLEPSGHEQFF. This rearrangement joins TRBV11-2 to TRBJ2-1; TRBD2 matches at 7 bases. Germline V gene sequence: CDR1 SGHAT, CDR2 FQNNGV. The CDR3 extends over 14 amino acids. V shed 0 bases, J shed 8 bases, and the junction held 4 bases outside the gene matches. Based on the CDR3 plus reference TRBV11-2 and TRBJ2-1, the full variable domain is EAGVAQSPRYKIIEKRQSVAFWCNPISGHATLYWYQQILGQGPKLLIQFQNNGVVDDSQLPKDRFSAERLKGVDSTLKIQPAKLEDSAVYLCASSLEPSGHEQFFGPGTRLTVL.

The DNA for the CDR3 is TGTGCCAGCAGCCAAGTTGGGACAGGGAGCTCCTACGAGCAGTACTTC. Residues: CASSQVGTGSSYEQYF. The chain has TRBV14 and TRBJ2-7; 9 bases align to TRBD1. V trimming: 1 base; J trimming: 0 bases; junction bases outside the gene matches: 4. This CDR3 has 16 amino acids. Per the germline V gene, CDR1 is SGHDN and CDR2 is FVKESK.

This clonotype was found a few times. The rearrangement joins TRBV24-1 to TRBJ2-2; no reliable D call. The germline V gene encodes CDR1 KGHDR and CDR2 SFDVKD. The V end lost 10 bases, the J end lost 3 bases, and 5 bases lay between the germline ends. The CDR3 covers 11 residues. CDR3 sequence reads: CATGYTGELFF. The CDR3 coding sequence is TGTGCCACGGGGTACACCGGGGAGCTGTTTTTT.

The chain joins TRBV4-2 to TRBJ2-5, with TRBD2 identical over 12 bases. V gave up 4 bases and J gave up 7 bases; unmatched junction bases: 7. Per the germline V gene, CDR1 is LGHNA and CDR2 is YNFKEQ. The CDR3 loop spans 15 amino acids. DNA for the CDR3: TGTGCCAGCAGCCTAGGACTAGCGGGGAAAGGGACCCAGTACTTC. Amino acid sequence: CASSLGLAGKGTQYF.

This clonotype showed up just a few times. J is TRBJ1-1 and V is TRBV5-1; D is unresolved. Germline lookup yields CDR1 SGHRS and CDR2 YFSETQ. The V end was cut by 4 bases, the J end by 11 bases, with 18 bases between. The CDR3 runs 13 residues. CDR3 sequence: CASSNQTLSDAFF. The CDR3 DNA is TGCGCCAGCAGCAACCAGACCCTAAGTGATGCTTTCTTT.